This T cell receptor beta chain was identified during a study of vaccination and CD4 T cells after COVID-19. About the study: Stimulation used overlapping spike peptides from SARS-CoV-2, HCoV-NL63, HCoV-OC43 and HCoV-229E.

Treatment given: roughly 11-day PBMC culture with coronavirus spike peptide pools or control peptides (ViraFEST assay). Harvesting of the unexposed donor's CD4+ T cells predated the COVID-19 pandemic (2011-2018). Cultures got half-medium changes with IL-2 on days 3 and 7. About this clonotype: Antigen unknown. At one end, the junction sequence differs from germline, possibly due to a read error.

Cultured CD4+ T-cell DNA underwent Oncomine TCR Beta short-read sequencing. TCRdb reprocessed the PCR reads with MiXCR, giving one entry per CDR3 protein. The sample carries approximately 6,900 distinct CDR3 sequences, around a quarter recorded once. The CDR3 sequence is 14 residues long. Germline V gene data show CDR1 as MNHEY and CDR2 as SMNVEV (reference sequence). Source material: CD4+ T cells from blood, cultured in vitro. The chain combines TRBV27 with TRBJ1-1; D ambiguous. This TCR derives from a human donor in good health. The CDR3 protein is CASSLFAVNTEASF. The CDR3 DNA follows: TGTGCCAGCAGTTTATTCGCAGTGAACACTGAAGCTTCCTTT.